This entry features one T cell receptor beta chain sequence. This sample is drawn from a study of OX40 agonist ivuxolimab in advanced cancers. Sequencing was performed with immunoSEQ multiplex PCR; in TCRdb, only in-frame clones are kept and a portion is missing. The table shows 65,000 to 80,000 clones, with approximately 80% occurring only once. From germline, CDR1 is SGHVS and CDR2 FQNEAQ. Trimming removed 2 bases at V and 9 bases at J, with 23 bases between. The CDR3 has 17 residues. The J gene is TRBJ2-1, the V gene TRBV7-8; a possible D gene is TRBD2 (6 bases). Sequencing used CD4+ or CD8+ T cells sorted from blood, obtained in a trial of the OX40 agonist ivuxolimab. This receptor was taken from an adult with an advanced solid tumor such as melanoma, head and neck, liver or kidney cancer. The CDR3 spells CASSLKRSGLLVGEQFF. The CDR3 region has the DNA TGTGCCAGCAGCTTAAAACGGAGCGGGTTATTAGTGGGTGAGCAGTTCTTC.